Presented here are 13 T cell receptor beta chains from one specimen sequenced in a study of siplizumab effects on memory and regulatory T cells. Profiled with immunoSEQ multiplex PCR; TCRdb holds only in-frame clones, not every one. The sample lists about 91,000 clones; roughly 93% were seen once. Sequencing was performed on CD8+ T cells sorted from blood. The receptors shown here come from a human donor in good health.

The chain is built from TRBV4-3 and TRBJ2-7; D ambiguous. The CDR3 is 13 amino acids. Between the trimmed V and J ends, which lost 5 bases and 2 bases, there was a span of 10 bases. Germline V lookup: CDR1 LGHNA, CDR2 YSLEER. The CDR3, as DNA: TGCGCCAGCAGCGCGACAACCACCTACGAGCAGTACTTC. It translates to CASSATTTYEQYF.

This clone showed up just once. V gene TRBV6-5 combines with J gene TRBJ2-1; D not resolved. V was pared by 5 bases and J by 8 bases, with 13 bases between. This CDR3 comprises 13 residues. The germline CDR1 and CDR2 sequences are MNHEY and SVGAGI. Here the CDR3 reads CASSHDLGYEQFF. The CDR3 DNA reads as TGTGCCAGCAGTCACGACCTGGGCTATGAGCAGTTCTTC.

The chain links TRBV5-1 to TRBJ2-1; unclear D gene. Germline V gives CDR1 SGHRS, CDR2 YFSETQ. This CDR3 comprises 15 residues. Deletions cut 0 bases from V and 2 bases from J, with 9 bases between. CDR3 bases: TGCGCCAGCAGCTTGGCCGTTGGGGCCTACAATGAGCAGTTCTTC. This translates into CASSLAVGAYNEQFF. The full variable domain, with the rest looked up from reference TRBV5-1 and TRBJ2-1, is KAGVTQTPRYLIKTRGQQVTLSCSPISGHRSVSWYQQTPGQGLQFLFEYFSETQRNKGNFPGRFSGRQFSNSRSEMNVSTLELGDSALYLCASSLAVGAYNEQFFGPGTRLTVL.

The V and J genes are TRBV4-2 and TRBJ2-5, with 8 bases that match TRBD1. After removal of 0 bases from V and 3 bases from J, the junction contained 12 bases not matched to a gene. CDR3 length: 18 amino acids. From germline, CDR1 is LGHNA and CDR2 YNFKEQ. CDR3 sequence: CASSQDLTHDRGEETQYF. In DNA, the CDR3 is TGTGCCAGCAGCCAAGATCTGACCCACGACAGGGGAGAAGAGACCCAGTACTTC.

This rearrangement joins TRBV5-8 to TRBJ2-5; 7 bases are a match to TRBD1. CDR1 is SGHTS, CDR2 YDEGEE, per germline. The CDR3 loop spans 14 amino acids. Germline trimming cut 3 bases from V and 3 bases from J; bases unmatched to any gene: 5. CDR3 amino acids: CASSSTGVEETQYF. CDR3 DNA sequence: TGTGCCAGCAGCTCAACAGGGGTTGAAGAGACCCAGTACTTC. Full variable domain (outside the CDR3, taken from reference TRBV5-8 and TRBJ2-5): EAGVTQSPTHLIKTRGQQATLRCSPISGHTSVYWYQQALGLGLQFLLWYDEGEERNRGNFPPRFSGRQFPNYSSELNVNALELEDSALYLCASSSTGVEETQYFGPGTRLLVL.

This rearrangement joins TRBV7-9 to TRBJ2-1; no definite D call. The CDR3 spans 12 residues. Trimming took 5 bases from V and 3 from J, leaving 5 bases between them. From germline, CDR1 is SEHNR and CDR2 FQNEAQ (reference sequence). The CDR3 is CASSQIYNEQFF. Written as DNA, the CDR3 is TGTGCCAGCAGCCAGATCTACAATGAGCAGTTCTTC.

The chain recombines TRBV19 with TRBJ2-1; D may be TRBD1 or TRBD2 (5 bases each). V was clipped by 1 base and J by 3 bases, with 10 bases between them. Germline V gene data show CDR1 as LNHDA and CDR2 as SQIVND (reference sequence). The CDR3 runs 15 residues. The CDR3 reads CASSIGDGVYNEQFF. The CDR3 region has the DNA TGTGCCAGTAGTATAGGGGACGGGGTCTACAATGAGCAGTTCTTC.

The CDR3 region is CSVEIGNTGELFF. The CDR3, as DNA: TGCAGCGTTGAAATTGGGAACACCGGGGAGCTGTTTTTT. V is TRBV29-1 and J is TRBJ2-2; no reliable D call. V was clipped by 2 bases and J by 1 base, with 5 bases between them. This CDR3 contains 13 residues. Germline CDR1 is SQVTM and CDR2 is ANQGSEA.

V usage is TRBV7-6 and J usage is TRBJ1-4, with 9 bases that match TRBD1. The trim removed 5 bases at V and 6 bases at J, leaving 4 bases unmatched. The CDR3 is made up of 14 amino acids. Looked up from germline, CDR1 is SGHVS and CDR2 is FNYEAQ. The CDR3 nucleotides are TGTGCCAGCAGCGCGACAGGGGGAGATGAAAAACTGTTTTTT. Its protein product is CASSATGGDEKLFF.

This chain uses TRBV15 with TRBJ2-3; D remains ambiguous. Germline CDR1 and CDR2: LNHNV and YYDKDF (reference sequence). V lost 0 bases and J lost 2, with 3 bases in between. This CDR3 contains 13 residues. The CDR3 sequence: CATSRDPTDTQYF. In DNA, the CDR3 is TGTGCCACCAGCAGAGACCCCACAGATACGCAGTATTTT.

CDR3 sequence: CASSHGNTIYF. The DNA for the CDR3 is TGTGCCAGCAGCCACGGAAACACCATATATTTT. The chain has TRBV6-6 and TRBJ1-3; D is uncertain. Trimming stripped 6 bases from V and 4 bases from J, with 4 bases between. CDR1 and CDR2 from the germline V gene are MNHNY and SVGAGI (reference sequence). The CDR3 has 11 residues.

This clone was recorded only once. J is TRBJ2-1 and V is TRBV14, with D possibly TRBD2 on 6 matching bases. Germline-derived CDR1 and CDR2 are SGHDN and FVKESK. Trimming removed 1 base at V and 6 bases at J, with 10 bases between. This CDR3 region has 14 residues. In DNA form, the CDR3 reads TGTGCCAGCAGCCAAGCCGGGAGTGGCAATGAGCAGTTCTTC. Its translation is CASSQAGSGNEQFF. The full variable domain, its missing parts supplied by reference TRBV14 and TRBJ2-1, is EAGVTQFPSHSVIEKGQTVTLRCDPISGHDNLYWYRRVMGKEIKFLLHFVKESKQDESGMPNNRFLAERTGGTYSTLKVQPAELEDSGVYFCASSQAGSGNEQFFGPGTRLTVL.

The chain recombines TRBV11-3 with TRBJ1-1; D ambiguous. The CDR3 is 12 amino acids. The germline CDR1 and CDR2 sequences are SGHNT and YENEEA. The V and J ends lost 3 bases and 9 bases respectively, with 11 bases between them. CDR3 region: CASSFIGPQAFF. In DNA, the CDR3 is TGTGCCAGCAGCTTTATCGGTCCTCAAGCTTTCTTT.